This TCR beta chain is drawn from a study of cytomegalovirus exposure and HLA in healthy donors. Study outcomes and limitations: HLA-A and HLA-B allele assignments for most subjects were reportedly predicted accurately using TCR beta sequences.

Amplification used 60 Vbeta primers and 13 Jbeta primers. The authors' processing: Roughly 80 million unique TCR beta chains, roughly 10 million shared, were counted in a later analysis. The repertoire was sequenced with immunoSEQ multiplex PCR; TCRdb's copy has only in-frame clones and lacks some. Clone size and V and J calls were adopted from that table, with D and trimming inferred from the DNA. This table has some 100,000 clones, 70% to 80% appearing once. The CDR3 runs 16 residues. V lost 6 bases to trimming and J lost 0 bases; unmatched junction nucleotides: 8. Germline assignment: CDR1 ENHRY and CDR2 SYGVKD. For this clone: Its matching antigen is unknown.

The rearrangement links TRBV10-3 to TRBJ2-3; 8 bases match TRBD1. This receptor was identified in a female donor in good health and CMV-seronegative. Sequencing input: PBMCs. The CDR3: CAISAGQATSTDTQYF. In DNA, the CDR3 is TGTGCCATCAGCGCGGGACAGGCTACTAGCACAGATACGCAGTATTTT.